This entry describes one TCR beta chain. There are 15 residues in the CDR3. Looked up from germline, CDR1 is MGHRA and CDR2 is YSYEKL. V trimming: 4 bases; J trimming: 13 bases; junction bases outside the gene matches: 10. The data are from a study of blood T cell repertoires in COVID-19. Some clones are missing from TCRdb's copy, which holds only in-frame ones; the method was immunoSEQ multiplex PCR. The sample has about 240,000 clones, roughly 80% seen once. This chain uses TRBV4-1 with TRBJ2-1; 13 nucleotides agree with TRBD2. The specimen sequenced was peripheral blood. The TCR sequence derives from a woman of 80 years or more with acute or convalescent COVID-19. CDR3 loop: CASSPPGTSGAKQFF. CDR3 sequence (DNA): TGCGCCAGCAGCCCTCCCGGGACTAGCGGGGCGAAACAGTTCTTC.